The rows below give T cell receptor beta chains drawn from one sample of a study of blood T cell repertoires in COVID-19. Libraries were prepared by immunoSEQ multiplex PCR; TCRdb keeps only in-frame clonotypes and omits some of them. The sample holds 300,000 to 350,000 clones, roughly 90% seen once. Material: PBMCs or T cells enriched from blood (not recorded which). All receptors come from a woman aged 18-29 years who had recovered from COVID-19. Each CDR3 is given with its conserved first and last residue. Fields, in order: CDR3 length, J gene, clone size, V gene, D gene, CDR3 protein, CDR3 DNA. D genes are given only for firm matches. Some rows have no size entry. The others give once, few or many, or a class for an expanded clone.

>15|TRBJ1-5|NA|TRBV18|TRBD1
CASSPLGQGSQPQHF
TGTGCCAGCTCACCCCTGGGACAGGGGAGTCAGCCCCAGCATTTT
>13|TRBJ2-5|NA|TRBV2|NA
CASTVRTKETQYF
TGTGCCAGCACTGTCCGAACTAAAGAGACCCAGTACTTC
>18|TRBJ2-7|NA|TRBV1|NA
CTSSQDRIGRTSIYEQYF
TGCACCAGCAGCCAAGATCGGATCGGAAGGACTAGCATCTACGAGCAGTACTTC
>14|TRBJ1-1|NA|TRBV7-8|NA
CASRPNLIDTEAFF
TGTGCCAGCAGGCCCAACTTAATTGACACTGAAGCTTTCTTT
>15|TRBJ2-7|NA|TRBV5-6|NA
CASSFGGSSIYEQYF
TGTGCCAGCAGCTTCGGGGGATCTTCTATATACGAGCAGTACTTC
>13|TRBJ2-4|NA|TRBV18|TRBD1
CASSPGQGNIQYF
TGTGCCAGCTCCCCGGGACAGGGAAACATTCAGTACTTC
>14|TRBJ1-4|NA|TRBV11-2|TRBD1
CASSPDRGREKLFF
TGTGCCAGCAGCCCAGACAGGGGGCGAGAAAAACTGTTTTTT
>15|TRBJ2-7|once|TRBV19|TRBD1
CASSNGQGAIYEQYF
TGTGCCAGTAGTAACGGACAGGGGGCGATTTACGAGCAGTACTTC
>13|TRBJ1-1|few|TRBV12-3/TRBV12-4|NA
CASSVEEGTEAFF
TGTGCCAGCAGCGTAGAGGAAGGCACTGAAGCTTTCTTT
>15|TRBJ2-7|NA|TRBV6-5|NA
CASSYFQGSSYEQYF
TGTGCCAGCAGTTACTTTCAGGGGAGCTCCTACGAGCAGTACTTC
>14|TRBJ1-3|NA|TRBV5-6|NA
CASSWWQGGNTIYF
TGTGCCAGCAGTTGGTGGCAGGGCGGAAACACCATATATTTT
>13|TRBJ2-7|NA|TRBV12-3/TRBV12-4|TRBD1
CASSSGQGDEQYF
TGTGCCAGCAGTTCGGGACAGGGGGACGAGCAGTACTTC
>14|TRBJ2-1|once|TRBV7-3|TRBD2
CASSLLAGGGEQFF
TGTGCCAGCAGCTTACTAGCGGGAGGGGGTGAGCAGTTCTTC
>12|TRBJ2-1|NA|TRBV19|NA
CASTSDLHEQFF
TGTGCCAGTACGAGCGACCTTCATGAGCAGTTCTTC
>14|TRBJ2-5|NA|TRBV30|NA
CAWSGGGGQETQYF
TGTGCCTGGAGTGGAGGGGGGGGCCAAGAGACCCAGTACTTC
>13|TRBJ1-1|NA|TRBV12-5|NA
CASGLEGGTEAFF
TGTGCTAGTGGCCTAGAAGGGGGCACTGAAGCTTTCTTT
>13|TRBJ2-1|NA|TRBV5-1|TRBD1
CASSSTGAVNGFF
TGCGCCAGCAGCTCCACAGGGGCCGTTAACGGGTTCTTC